The 15 T cell receptor beta chains below all came from one sample that was sequenced in a study of PD-1 blockade in classical Hodgkin lymphoma (dated by TCRdb to the early 2020s). Libraries were constructed by the immunoSEQ multiplex PCR assay. TCRdb took over this immuneACCESS table, retaining in-frame rearrangements with V and J assigned. Such tables are incomplete; in checked studies, under half of the missing clones stem from an unresolved V gene, and the remainder is unexplained. The sample table lists 20,000 to 25,000 clones, around 64% of them with a count of one. The ten largest clones represent 17% of the sample. The time point label on this specimen signifies: cycle 1 day 1 (C1D1), immediately before nivolumab initiation. Every trial patient had relapsed following autologous stem cell transplantation, and prior brentuximab vedotin exposure was what differed among cohorts A, B and C. This material consisted of peripheral blood mononuclear cells (PBMCs), taken at baseline. Source of these receptors: a human donor with classical Hodgkin lymphoma.

The chain uses TRBV19 and TRBJ2-5, with 7 bases lining up with TRBD2. This CDR3 is built from 16 residues. Germline V CDR1 and CDR2: LNHDA, SQIVND (reference sequence). J was trimmed by 5 bases and V by 2 bases; bases with no gene match: 11. CDR3 loop: CASSISPGPGGETQYF. The CDR3 DNA is TGTGCCAGTAGTATATCGCCGGGGCCGGGAGGTGAGACCCAGTACTTC.

Remarks on this clone: An end of the junction does not agree with germline; a read error may underlie this. Here the CDR3 DNA reads TGTGCCAGCAGCGTAGCGACTAGCGGGAGGGGATTCGGGGAGACCCAGTACTTC. Its protein product is CASSVATSGRGFGETQYF. J is TRBJ2-5 and V is TRBV7-9, with 14 bases matching TRBD2. CDR1 and CDR2 (germline): SEHNR, FQNEAQ (reference sequence). The CDR3 length is 18 residues.

This chain links TRBV7-9 with TRBJ2-5, with 10 bases lining up with TRBD2. Germline V gene lookup returns CDR1 SEHNR and CDR2 FQNEAQ (reference sequence). The ends lost 5 bases at V and 2 bases at J; junction bases unmatched: 17. The CDR3 has 19 amino acids. The CDR3 DNA reads as TGTGCCAGCAGCCCGGGAAAAGCGGGGGGGCAGTCCCTGCAAGAGACCCAGTACTTC. Encoded protein: CASSPGKAGGQSLQETQYF.

The table lists this clone with a few counts. The V gene is TRBV5-1, the J gene TRBJ2-2, with a tentative D call TRBD1 (6 bases). CDR1 and CDR2 from the germline V gene are SGHRS and YFSETQ. CDR3 size: 14 residues. With 3 bases removed from V and 4 bases from J, the gap between germline ends came to 10 bases. The CDR3 sequence: CASSSTGTTGELFF. The CDR3 region has the DNA TGCGCCAGCAGCTCGACAGGTACCACCGGGGAGCTGTTTTTT.

The chain couples TRBV6-5 to TRBJ2-7; D remains ambiguous. Germline CDR1 and CDR2: MNHEY and SVGAGI. The V gene lost 6 bases and the J gene lost 3 bases, with 6 bases spanning the gap. There are 11 residues in the CDR3. In nucleotides, the CDR3 is TGTGCCAGCAGCGATGTCTACGAGCAGTACTTC. Protein product: CASSDVYEQYF.

The rearrangement joins TRBV19 to TRBJ2-7, with D hard to call. V lost 3 bases, J lost 5 bases, and 8 bases lay in between. The CDR3 totals 12 residues. The germline V gene encodes CDR1 LNHDA and CDR2 SQIVND (reference sequence). The CDR3 DNA follows: TGTGCCAGTAGTATCTTGGGAAACGAGCAGTACTTC. Amino acid sequence: CASSILGNEQYF. Drawing the rest from reference TRBV19 and TRBJ2-7, the complete variable domain is DGGITQSPKYLFRKEGQNVTLSCEQNLNHDAMYWYRQDPGQGLRLIYYSQIVNDFQKGDIAEGYSVSREKKESFPLTVTSAQKNPTAFYLCASSILGNEQYFGPGTRLTVT.

The chain combines TRBV7-2 with TRBJ1-5; TRBD1 might be the D (5 bases). Trimming took 5 bases from V and 6 from J, leaving 14 bases between them. From germline, CDR1 is SGHTA and CDR2 FQGNSA. The CDR3 runs to 14 residues. The CDR3 sequence: CASSPLGGSQPQHF. CDR3 DNA sequence: TGTGCCAGCAGCCCCCTGGGGGGGAGTCAGCCCCAGCATTTT.

The chain links TRBV7-8 to TRBJ2-5; D unclear. Germline CDR1 reads SGHVS; CDR2 reads FQNEAQ. The CDR3 runs to 12 residues. Trimming stripped 2 bases from V and 4 bases from J, with 5 bases between. DNA for the CDR3: TGTGCCAGCAGCTTAAACGCAGAGACCCAGTACTTC. Residues: CASSLNAETQYF. The complete variable domain, with remaining parts taken from reference TRBV7-8 and TRBJ2-5, reads GAGVSQSPRYKVAKRGQDVALRCDPISGHVSLFWYQQALGQGPEFLTYFQNEAQLDKSGLPSDRFFAERPEGSVSTLKIQRTQQEDSAVYLCASSLNAETQYFGPGTRLLVL.

The J gene is TRBJ2-1, the V gene TRBV7-2; 14 bases map to TRBD2. The germline V gene has CDR1 SGHTA and CDR2 FQGNSA. The CDR3 loop spans 16 amino acids. Trimming took 0 bases from V and 8 from J; bases not matched to a gene: 3. The CDR3 reads CASSLAGTSGRDEQFF. In DNA, the CDR3 is TGTGCCAGCAGCTTAGCTGGGACTAGCGGGAGAGATGAGCAGTTCTTC. The full variable domain, in which reference TRBV7-2 and TRBJ2-1 provide the parts outside the CDR3, is GAGVSQSPSNKVTEKGKDVELRCDPISGHTALYWYRQSLGQGLEFLIYFQGNSAPDKSGLPSDRFSAERTGGSVSTLTIQRTQQEDSAVYLCASSLAGTSGRDEQFFGPGTRLTVL.

The V gene is TRBV5-4, the J gene TRBJ1-1; the match to TRBD1 covers 7 bases. With V trimmed by 1 base and J by 5 bases, 5 bases remained unmatched. This CDR3 region has 14 residues. Germline lookup yields CDR1 SGHNT and CDR2 YYREEE (reference sequence). The DNA of the CDR3 is TGTGCCAGCAGCTTGACAGGGGTAAATACTGAAGCTTTCTTT. It translates to CASSLTGVNTEAFF. The full variable domain, in which reference TRBV5-4 and TRBJ1-1 provide the parts outside the CDR3, is ETGVTQSPTHLIKTRGQQVTLRCSSQSGHNTVSWYQQALGQGPQFIFQYYREEENGRGNFPPRFSGLQFPNYSSELNVNALELDDSALYLCASSLTGVNTEAFFGQGTRLTVV.

The rearrangement joins TRBV6-5 to TRBJ2-2; D is perhaps TRBD2 (5 bases). Germline CDR1 reads MNHEY; CDR2 reads SVGAGI. The V end lost 2 bases, the J end lost 8 bases, and 15 bases lay between the germline ends. CDR3 length equals 15 residues. CDR3 loop: CASSYGGKPGGELFF. The DNA of the CDR3 is TGTGCCAGCAGTTACGGCGGAAAACCGGGGGGGGAGCTGTTTTTT.

V gene TRBV7-2 combines with J gene TRBJ2-2; no clear D gene. Germline CDR1 and CDR2: SGHTA and FQGNSA. This CDR3 contains 13 residues. V lost 4 bases and J 4 bases, leaving 7 bases between the germline ends. The CDR3 sequence is CASSSYSTGELFF. In DNA form, the CDR3 reads TGTGCCAGCAGCTCCTACTCCACCGGGGAGCTGTTTTTT.

The rearrangement uses TRBV10-3 and TRBJ1-2, with D uncertain. CDR1 and CDR2 (germline): ENHRY, SYGVKD. V lost 4 bases to trimming and J lost 4 bases, with 16 bases between them. This CDR3 comprises 15 residues. The CDR3 coding sequence is TGTGCCATCAGTGCTGCGGGTCAGCTTGGCTATGGCTACACCTTC. Protein product: CAISAAGQLGYGYTF.

This clone was observed a few times. The chain links TRBV5-1 to TRBJ2-2; D perhaps matches TRBD2 (6 bases). V was trimmed by 3 bases and J by 2 bases, leaving 11 bases between them. Germline V gene data show CDR1 as SGHRS and CDR2 as YFSETQ. This CDR3 contains 15 residues. The CDR3 here is CASSSGLQNTGELFF. As DNA, the CDR3 is TGCGCCAGCAGCTCGGGACTGCAAAACACCGGGGAGCTGTTTTTT.

This chain joins TRBV7-9 and TRBJ2-7; D not certain. This CDR3 region has 13 residues. Germline assignment: CDR1 SEHNR and CDR2 FQNEAQ (reference sequence). The germline V and J ends were trimmed by 5 bases and 2 bases, with 10 bases remaining between them. The CDR3 here is CASSVWAAYEQYF. CDR3 nucleotide sequence: TGTGCCAGCAGCGTCTGGGCAGCCTACGAGCAGTACTTC.